This TCR beta chain was sequenced during a study of shared clonotypes between healthy human individuals. Here immunoSEQ multiplex PCR was the method, and the copy in TCRdb shows in-frame clones only, minus some. The sample consists of about 590,000 clones, roughly 95% of them appearing once. The naive CD8 fraction comprised CD45RO-negative cells positively selected for CCR7 and excluded terminally differentiated effector memory CD45RA+ cells. This CDR3 contains 19 residues. From germline, CDR1 is SGHDT and CDR2 YYEEEE. V lost 4 bases and J 0 bases, leaving 23 bases between the germline ends. The sample comprised naive CD8+ T cells sorted from blood. The sequence came from a woman aged 25 to 39 in good health. This chain links TRBV5-6 with TRBJ2-1; either TRBD1 or TRBD2 may supply D (5 bases each). CDR3 region: CASSEGLGVERRSYNEQFF. The CDR3 nucleotides read TGTGCCAGCAGCGAGGGGTTGGGAGTGGAGCGGCGCTCCTACAATGAGCAGTTCTTC.